This TCR beta chain was documented in a study of PD-1 blockade in mismatch repair-deficient tumors. About the research overall: Patients had around twelve mismatch repair-deficient cancer types, all previously treated and progressing.

Germline V CDR1 and CDR2: MNHNS, SASEGT. Trimming stripped 6 bases from V and 1 base from J, with 13 bases between. The CDR3 is 15 residues long. Repertoires were generated with immunoSEQ multiplex PCR, while TCRdb's copy carries only in-frame clones and drops some. Of more than 85,000 clones listed, about four fifths are singletons. All patients were mismatch repair deficient, assessed by either PCR or immunohistochemistry. TCRs were sequenced from a few patients responding to pembrolizumab. Points on this clone: The antigen is undetermined.

Study conclusions and caveats: Tumor-resident clones, often undetectable pretreatment in blood, expanded then contracted after pembrolizumab.

The source material was peripheral blood, sampled approximately 35 weeks after starting pembrolizumab. The sequence was obtained from an adult with mismatch repair-deficient cancer. This rearrangement joins TRBV6-1 to TRBJ1-5; perhaps TRBD1 as D (6 bases). The CDR3 loop is CASSRDKASNQPQHF. The CDR3 DNA follows: TGTGCCAGCAGCAGGGACAAAGCGAGCAATCAGCCCCAGCATTTT.